Shown below are 14 T cell receptor beta chains from a single sample sequenced in a study of identical twins. MiXCR, run by TCRdb on the 5' RACE reads, gives a single entry per CDR3 protein. The repertoire holds just over 500,000 distinct CDR3 sequences, with around 20% as singletons. These same data were also listed under a study on T cells expressing NK-cell markers.

Sequencing was carried out using CD4+ T cells sorted from blood. The receptors originated from a woman aged 18 to 35 in good health.

Written as DNA, the CDR3 is TGTGCCAGCATCAAGGGGTCCGGACATCAGACCCAGTACTTC. Residues: CASIKGSGHQTQYF. The chain links TRBV7-8 to TRBJ2-5; possible D gene TRBD1, 5 bases. Trimming left V 7 bases short and J 6 bases short, with 18 bases between. Looked up from germline, CDR1 is SGHVS and CDR2 is FQNEAQ. This CDR3 is built from 14 residues.

The chain combines TRBV20-1 with TRBJ1-1; TRBD1 matches at 8 bases. CDR3 length: 12 amino acids. CDR1 and CDR2 (germline): DFQATT, SNEGSKA (reference sequence). The ends lost 0 bases at V and 10 bases at J; junction bases unmatched: 4. This chain's CDR3 is CSARDQGAGAFF. The CDR3 nucleotides are TGCAGTGCTAGAGATCAGGGGGCCGGAGCTTTCTTT.

This clonotype was counted only a few times. The rearrangement links TRBV20-1 to TRBJ2-1; 7 bases agree with TRBD2. This CDR3 has 15 amino acids. Trimming took 7 bases from V and 2 from J; bases not matched to a gene: 11. The germline gives CDR1 DFQATT, CDR2 SNEGSKA (reference sequence). CDR3 coding DNA: TGCAGTGTAGAAGAGGGCGGGAGTACCTACAATGAGCAGTTCTTC. Residues: CSVEEGGSTYNEQFF.

This clonotype was observed a few times. The chain has TRBV20-1 and TRBJ2-3, with no clear D. V lost 3 bases and J lost 2, with 9 bases in between. The CDR3 has 13 residues. Germline CDR1 reads DFQATT; CDR2 reads SNEGSKA (reference sequence). The CDR3 bases are TGCAGTGCTAGTATACGGGTCACAGATACGCAGTATTTT. Translated, it gives CSASIRVTDTQYF.

This clonotype was seen a few times. This sequence joins TRBV20-1 and TRBJ2-7; 10 nucleotides agree with TRBD2. V was clipped by 3 bases and J by 4 bases; unmatched bases: 12. The germline V gene encodes CDR1 DFQATT and CDR2 SNEGSKA (reference sequence). This CDR3 is built from 16 residues. Here the CDR3 reads CSARATLAGKGYEQYF. DNA for the CDR3: TGCAGTGCTAGGGCCACACTAGCGGGAAAGGGATACGAGCAGTACTTC.

The V call is TRBV5-5, the J call TRBJ2-7, with 9 bases lining up with TRBD2. This CDR3 comprises 15 residues. Trimming cost V 3 bases and J 2 bases; bases outside gene matches: 6. Germline CDR1 reads SGHKS; CDR2 reads YYEKEE (reference sequence). CDR3 nucleotide sequence: TGTGCCAGCAGCTCGGCTAGCGGGGTAACCTACGAGCAGTACTTC. Encoded protein: CASSSASGVTYEQYF.

This rearrangement joins TRBV5-1 to TRBJ2-1; 8 bases agree with TRBD2. Germline CDR1 reads SGHRS; CDR2 reads YFSETQ. V shed 1 base, J shed 6 bases, and the junction held 6 bases outside the gene matches. The CDR3 length is 15 residues. The CDR3, as DNA: TGCGCCAGCAGCTTGATCCCTGGACTAGCCAATGAGCAGTTCTTC. Protein sequence: CASSLIPGLANEQFF.

This rearrangement joins TRBV20-1 to TRBJ1-2; 7 nucleotides agree with TRBD1. Trimming removed 0 bases from V and 6 bases from J; junction bases left unmatched: 4. Germline CDR1 reads DFQATT; CDR2 reads SNEGSKA (reference sequence). The CDR3 runs to 13 residues. The CDR3 bases are TGCAGTGCTAGAGAGGGGACAGAGGATGGCTACACCTTC. It encodes CSAREGTEDGYTF.

This clonotype was found a few times. The chain has TRBV7-9 and TRBJ2-7; no reliable D call. Germline V gene lookup returns CDR1 SEHNR and CDR2 FQNEAQ (reference sequence). V was cut by 5 bases and J by 3 bases, with 11 bases left in between. The CDR3 loop spans 13 amino acids. CDR3 residues: CASSRLGGYEQYF. In nucleotides, the CDR3 is TGTGCCAGCAGCCGCCTAGGCGGCTACGAGCAGTACTTC.

This clonotype has ten or more counts. CDR3 sequence reads: CASSPDRVNQPQHF. The DNA for the CDR3 is TGTGCCAGCAGTCCCGACAGGGTCAATCAGCCCCAGCATTTT. The V and J genes are TRBV12-3 or TRBV12-4 and TRBJ1-5; TRBD1 matches 7 bases. CDR3 length equals 14 residues. The V gene end was trimmed by 5 bases and the J gene end by 3 bases; junction bases not matched to a gene: 4.

This clonotype came up many times. The junction departs from the called germline gene at one end, perhaps through a read error. This chain uses TRBV6-5 with TRBJ1-2; 9 nucleotides match TRBD1. There are 16 residues in the CDR3. Per germline, CDR1 MNHEY and CDR2 SVGAGI. DNA of the CDR3: TGTGCCAGCAGTTCATCCGGGACAGGGTCTAAGTATGGCTACACCTTC. Amino acid sequence: CASSSSGTGSKYGYTF.

This clonotype was seen repeatedly, ten times or more. The rearrangement links TRBV4-3 to TRBJ2-1, with D hard to call. The CDR3 sequence is 13 residues long. Germline V gives CDR1 LGHNA, CDR2 YSLEER. V lost 0 bases and J lost 5, with 5 bases in between. The CDR3 nucleotides read TGCGCCAGCAGCCAAGACGTTAACAATGAGCAGTTCTTC. Translated: CASSQDVNNEQFF.

The chain employs TRBV2 and TRBJ2-5, with D possibly matching TRBD2 (5 bases). CDR1 and CDR2 from the germline V gene are SNHLY and FYNNEI. CDR3 length: 13 residues. Deletions cut 5 bases from V and 5 bases from J, with 12 bases between. In DNA, the CDR3 is TGTGCCAGCAGTAGAAATCCGGGGGAGACCCAGTACTTC. Translated: CASSRNPGETQYF.

This clonotype was found a few times. The chain has TRBV20-1 and TRBJ2-1; 7 nucleotides match TRBD2. With V trimmed by 3 bases and J by 7 bases, 9 bases remained unmatched. This CDR3 region has 14 residues. The germline CDR1 and CDR2 sequences are DFQATT and SNEGSKA (reference sequence). The CDR3, as DNA: TGCAGTGCTAGGACTCCGGGACTATTTAATGAGCAGTTCTTC. This codes for CSARTPGLFNEQFF.